The 27 T cell receptor beta chains in this list originate from one sample, sequenced in a study of T-cell reconstitution after alpha-beta-depleted transplantation in children. A TCRbeta library incorporating unique molecular identifiers was prepared. TCRdb called the PCR reads again in MiXCR, with one record for every CDR3 protein. The sample includes nearly 400,000 distinct CDR3 sequences, over 20% of them seen just once. The input for sequencing was PBMCs from the stem cell graft donor, taken from the stem cell graft. The source of these receptors is a human donor who donated a stem cell graft to a child with acute myeloid leukemia.

V usage is TRBV6-1 and J usage is TRBJ1-5, with 8 nucleotides matching TRBD1. The CDR3 runs 15 residues. J gave up 0 bases and V 4 bases, and 2 bases lay outside the gene matches. The germline V gene encodes CDR1 MNHNS and CDR2 SASEGT. The CDR3 DNA is TGTGCCAGCAGTGCTACAGGGGGTAGCAATCAGCCCCAGCATTTT. Translated: CASSATGGSNQPQHF.

This clonotype was detected a few times. The chain is built from TRBV20-1 and TRBJ1-1; the D is unclear. The V gene's germline CDR1 is DFQATT and CDR2 SNEGSKA (reference sequence). V was trimmed by 6 bases and J by 9 bases, leaving 5 bases between them. The CDR3 has 8 residues. CDR3 sequence (DNA): TGCAGTGCCACGAAAGCTTTCTTT. This encodes CSATKAFF.

The chain links TRBV29-1 to TRBJ2-7; tentatively, D is TRBD2 (7 bases). V lost 7 bases to trimming and J lost 0 bases, with 19 bases between them. Germline CDR1 and CDR2: SQVTM and ANQGSEA. There are 15 residues in the CDR3. CDR3 coding DNA: TGCAGCGCCCGGGGGGCAGGGCCAATCTCCTACGAGCAGTACTTC. Its protein is CSARGAGPISYEQYF.

This clonotype was observed a handful of times. V and J are TRBV12-3 or TRBV12-4 and TRBJ2-1; 11 nucleotides agree with TRBD2. The CDR3 spans 17 residues. V was clipped by 6 bases and J by 2 bases; unmatched bases: 9. CDR3 nucleotide sequence: TGTGCCAGCAGGGAATCCCGACTAGCGGGAACCTACAATGAGCAGTTCTTC. This encodes CASRESRLAGTYNEQFF.

This clonotype was detected many times. The rearrangement uses TRBV20-1 and TRBJ2-1, with 10 bases fitting TRBD2. Germline V gene data show CDR1 as DFQATT and CDR2 as SNEGSKA (reference sequence). The J segment lost 9 bases and the V segment lost 6 bases, leaving 17 bases of the junction unmatched. The CDR3 contains 16 residues. CDR3 sequence (DNA): TGCAGTGCAAACCCGGGACTAGCGCCTACCCGGAGTGAGCAGTTCTTC. This sequence encodes CSANPGLAPTRSEQFF.

J is TRBJ1-1 and V is TRBV7-9, with D perhaps matching TRBD1 (6 bases). The CDR3 covers 14 residues. The V end was cut by 6 bases, the J end by 0 bases, with 11 bases between. Germline V gene sequence: CDR1 SEHNR, CDR2 FQNEAQ (reference sequence). The CDR3 DNA reads TGTGCCAGCAGTTTACAGGGCCTGAACACTGAAGCTTTCTTT. It yields the protein CASSLQGLNTEAFF.

This clonotype occurred once. CDR3 DNA sequence: TGTGCCAGCAGCCCCTCCTTAGCGGGAGGGCCGAGCTCCTACGAGCAGTACTTC. Translation: CASSPSLAGGPSSYEQYF. The chain couples TRBV11-1 to TRBJ2-7; 11 bases line up with TRBD2. CDR3 length: 18 residues. Germline values: CDR1 SGHAT, CDR2 FQDESV (reference sequence). The junction had 12 bases not matched to a gene; V was cut back by 5 bases and J by 0 bases.

The DNA of the CDR3 is TGTGCCAGCAGCCAAGATGGGGCCCAGGGGCGAGAAGCTTTCTTT. Its translation is CASSQDGAQGREAFF. The J gene is TRBJ1-1, the V gene TRBV4-2; a weak D match, TRBD1 (6 bases). The CDR3 extends over 15 amino acids. Germline V gene data show CDR1 as LGHNA and CDR2 as YNFKEQ. Trimming took 0 bases from V and 8 from J, leaving 16 bases between them.

The chain couples TRBV5-6 to TRBJ2-3; D is possibly TRBD2 (6 bases). V lost 3 bases to trimming and J lost 2 bases, with 16 bases between them. The CDR3 loop spans 16 amino acids. Germline V gives CDR1 SGHDT, CDR2 YYEEEE. The CDR3 spells CASSSTLSGYTDTQYF. The CDR3 coding sequence is TGTGCCAGCAGCTCCACTCTAAGCGGGTACACAGATACGCAGTATTTT.

This chain connects TRBV7-9 to TRBJ2-1; 9 positions match TRBD2. The J segment lost 7 bases and the V segment lost 0 bases, leaving 7 bases of the junction unmatched. Germline assignment: CDR1 SEHNR and CDR2 FQNEAQ (reference sequence). This CDR3 is built from 16 residues. CDR3 sequence reads: CASSLAGTSIGNEQFF. The CDR3 DNA sequence: TGTGCCAGCAGCTTAGCAGGGACTAGCATAGGAAATGAGCAGTTCTTC.

The rearrangement joins TRBV6-5 to TRBJ2-7; D remains unclear. Germline CDR1 reads MNHEY; CDR2 reads SVGAGI. Trimming left V 6 bases short and J 3 bases short, with 6 bases between. The CDR3 is made up of 11 amino acids. In nucleotides, the CDR3 is TGTGCCAGCAGACAATTCTACGAGCAGTACTTC. Residues: CASRQFYEQYF.

This clonotype was seen a handful of times. V and J are TRBV4-1 and TRBJ2-7; tentatively, D is TRBD2 (5 bases). With 0 bases removed from V and 0 bases from J, the gap between germline ends came to 21 bases. Germline CDR1 is MGHRA and CDR2 is YSYEKL. The CDR3 totals 19 residues. The CDR3 DNA is TGCGCCAGCAGCCAAGATCAGCGGAGTGACGGCCGCAGCTCCTACGAGCAGTACTTC. Residues: CASSQDQRSDGRSSYEQYF.

This clonotype occurred many times. CDR3 bases: TGCAGCGTTGAAGATGGGGACAGTTCCTACAATGAGCAGTTCTTC. Its translation: CSVEDGDSSYNEQFF. The chain uses TRBV29-1 and TRBJ2-1; 7 nucleotides line up with TRBD1. Germline-derived CDR1 and CDR2 are SQVTM and ANQGSEA. Trimming took 0 bases from V and 1 from J; bases not matched to a gene: 3. There are 15 residues in the CDR3.

This clonotype has more than one count but fewer than ten. The chain recombines TRBV10-3 with TRBJ2-5, with 9 nucleotides matching TRBD2. The trim removed 0 bases at V and 2 bases at J, leaving 7 bases unmatched. The CDR3 consists of 17 residues. The germline V gene has CDR1 ENHRY and CDR2 SYGVKD. CDR3 nucleotide sequence: TGTGCCATCAGTGAGTCGGGCGCTAGCGGGGCACAAGAGACCCAGTACTTC. It translates to CAISESGASGAQETQYF.

The V and J genes are TRBV7-2 and TRBJ1-1; D unresolved. The CDR3 extends over 13 amino acids. From germline, CDR1 is SGHTA and CDR2 FQGNSA. The V gene lost 4 bases and the J gene lost 5 bases, with 11 bases spanning the gap. The CDR3: CASSSVGPTEAFF. For the CDR3, the DNA is TGTGCCAGCAGCTCGGTCGGGCCAACTGAAGCTTTCTTT.

The V call is TRBV28, the J call TRBJ2-7, with TRBD2 matching over 13 bases. The CDR3 is made up of 15 amino acids. Germline CDR1 reads MDHEN; CDR2 reads SYDVKM. The junction had 4 bases not matched to a gene; V was cut back by 5 bases and J by 3 bases. CDR3 DNA: TGTGCCAGCAGTCTGGGACTAGCGGGATTCTACGAGCAGTACTTC. Its translation is CASSLGLAGFYEQYF.

The chain carries TRBV7-7 and TRBJ2-2, with 15 positions matching TRBD2. This CDR3 has 16 residues. Germline values: CDR1 SSHAT, CDR2 FNYEAQ (reference sequence). V was clipped by 5 bases and J by 5 bases; unmatched bases: 3. The CDR3, as DNA: TGTGCCAGCAGCGCGGGACTAGCGGGAGGTACCGGGGAGCTGTTTTTT. Protein sequence: CASSAGLAGGTGELFF.

V is TRBV27 and J is TRBJ2-4; D gene unclear. Trimming left V 3 bases short and J 6 bases short, with 9 bases between. The CDR3 runs to 13 residues. CDR1 is MNHEY, CDR2 SMNVEV, per germline (reference sequence). The CDR3 loop reads CASSLGSINIQYF. The CDR3 DNA sequence: TGTGCCAGCAGTTTGGGCAGCATAAACATTCAGTACTTC.

This clonotype was counted only a few times. J is TRBJ1-3 and V is TRBV10-2; no reliable D call. Deletions cut 2 bases from V and 4 bases from J, with 6 bases between. The CDR3 is 13 residues long. The germline V gene has CDR1 WSHSY and CDR2 SAAADI. The CDR3 spells CASSEGKGNTIYF. In nucleotides, the CDR3 is TGCGCCAGCAGTGAGGGAAAGGGAAACACCATATATTTT.

The V call is TRBV6-1, the J call TRBJ1-3; 10 bases are shared with TRBD1. V lost 5 bases to trimming and J lost 1 base; unmatched junction nucleotides: 5. This CDR3 comprises 16 residues. Germline V gene data show CDR1 as MNHNS and CDR2 as SASEGT. In DNA form, the CDR3 reads TGTGCCAGCAGTCGAGACAGGGGGCTGTCTGGAAACACCATATATTTT. It yields the protein CASSRDRGLSGNTIYF.

This clonotype was seen ten or more times. The CDR3 loop reads CSVAVQGFYNEQFF. CDR3 bases: TGCAGCGTGGCCGTCCAGGGTTTCTACAATGAGCAGTTCTTC. The chain is built from TRBV29-1 and TRBJ2-1, with D possibly TRBD1 on 5 matching bases. The CDR3 is 14 amino acids. Deletions cut 6 bases from V and 3 bases from J, with 15 bases between. CDR1 is SQVTM and CDR2 is ANQGSEA in the germline V gene.

The chain couples TRBV11-3 to TRBJ2-5; perhaps D is TRBD1 or TRBD2 (5 bases each). This CDR3 comprises 15 residues. Germline V lookup: CDR1 SGHNT, CDR2 YENEEA. V lost 4 bases to trimming and J lost 7 bases, with 19 bases between them. DNA for the CDR3: TGTGCCAGCAGCTCGGGACCCGACCCGTGGCGGACCCAGTACTTC. It specifies CASSSGPDPWRTQYF. Variable domain in full (rest from reference TRBV11-3 and TRBJ2-5): EAGVVQSPRYKIIEKKQPVAFWCNPISGHNTLYWYLQNLGQGPELLIRYENEEAVDDSQLPKDRFSAERLKGVDSTLKIQPAELGDSAVYLCASSSGPDPWRTQYFGPGTRLLVL.

This chain connects TRBV14 to TRBJ2-7; 8 bases are shared with TRBD2. Trimming took 5 bases from V and 9 from J; bases not matched to a gene: 15. This CDR3 is built from 15 residues. Germline V CDR1 and CDR2: SGHDN, FVKESK. CDR3 in amino acids: CASSYAGTSRLGQYF. The CDR3 nucleotides read TGTGCCAGCAGCTATGCCGGGACTAGTAGGTTGGGGCAGTACTTC.

This chain connects TRBV28 to TRBJ2-5; maybe TRBD1 (6 bases). This CDR3 has 14 amino acids. Trimming took 4 bases from V and 3 from J, leaving 12 bases between them. From germline, CDR1 is MDHEN and CDR2 SYDVKM. CDR3 amino acids: CASSSGARKETQYF. The CDR3 nucleotides read TGTGCCAGCAGTTCAGGGGCTAGGAAAGAGACCCAGTACTTC.

This clonotype was recorded at least ten times. V usage is TRBV29-1 and J usage is TRBJ1-1, with a possible D match to TRBD1 (5 bases). Trimming left V 0 bases short and J 8 bases short, with 7 bases between. Germline V gene data show CDR1 as SQVTM and CDR2 as ANQGSEA. This CDR3 comprises 11 residues. The CDR3 region is CSVEDGGEAFF. The CDR3 DNA is TGCAGCGTTGAAGATGGGGGGGAAGCTTTCTTT.

This clonotype has only one observation. V and J are TRBV6-5 and TRBJ2-3; D is unresolved. Trimming took 2 bases from V and 4 from J, leaving 10 bases between them. Per the germline V gene, CDR1 is MNHEY and CDR2 is SVGAGI. The CDR3 extends over 14 amino acids. CDR3 sequence reads: CASSYDRLADTQYF. In DNA form, the CDR3 reads TGTGCCAGCAGTTACGACCGACTTGCAGATACGCAGTATTTT.

This clonotype was seen a few times. The rearrangement links TRBV9 to TRBJ2-1; D is possibly TRBD1 (6 bases). The CDR3 is 22 amino acids. V lost 3 bases and J lost 8, with 39 bases in between. Germline assignment: CDR1 SGDLS and CDR2 YYNGEE. The CDR3 sequence is CASSEPARGQVTRSESIHEQFF. The DNA for the CDR3 is TGTGCCAGCAGCGAACCTGCCAGGGGACAAGTTACCCGGAGCGAATCCATCCATGAGCAGTTCTTC.